The present T cell receptor (beta chain) was sequenced within a study of OX40 agonist ivuxolimab in advanced cancers. Study-wide context: Mean age approximately 66 years, range about 20 to 79; 82.7% male. About 40% of patients had received prior checkpoint inhibitor therapy.

Findings and caveats of the study: In CD8+ T cells, expanded clones were on average more numerous than in CD4+.

Assay used: immunoSEQ multiplex PCR; TCRdb lists only in-frame clones, some missing. Among 55,000 to 75,000 clones, roughly 84% were seen once, and the ten largest hold about 2.3%. The CDR3 is 20 residues long. Comments on this clone: No antigen is known for it.

The rearrangement joins TRBV1 to TRBJ2-5; TRBD2, as called in the table, went unchecked against the DNA. TRBV1 is noted as a pseudogene. This TCR was sampled from an adult with an advanced solid tumor such as melanoma, head and neck, liver or kidney cancer. Sequenced here: CD4+ or CD8+ T cells sorted from blood, sampled in a trial of the OX40 agonist ivuxolimab. The CDR3 spells CTSSQARRTAGVLYQETQYF. CDR3 DNA: TGCACCAGCAGCCAAGCACGGCGGACTGCGGGGGTCCTGTACCAAGAGACCCAGTACTTC.